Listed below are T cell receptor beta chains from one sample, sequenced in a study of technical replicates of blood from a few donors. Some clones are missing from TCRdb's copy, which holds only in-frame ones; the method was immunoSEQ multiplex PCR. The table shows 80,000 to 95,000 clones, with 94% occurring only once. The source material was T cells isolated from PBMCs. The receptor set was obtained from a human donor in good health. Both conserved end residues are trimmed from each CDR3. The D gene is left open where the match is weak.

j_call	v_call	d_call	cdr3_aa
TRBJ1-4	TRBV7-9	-	ASSGIGGSEGEKLF
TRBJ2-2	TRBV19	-	ASRVEVRGTGELF
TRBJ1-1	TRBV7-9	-	ASSLVSDMNTEAF
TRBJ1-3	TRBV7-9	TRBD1	ASREDRAGNTIY
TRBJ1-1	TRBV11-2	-	ASSPGTEAF
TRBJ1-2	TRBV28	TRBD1	ASSLSNPGQGLGYT
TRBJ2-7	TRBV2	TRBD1	ASPPTGTVYEQY
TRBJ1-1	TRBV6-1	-	ASTEYTEAF
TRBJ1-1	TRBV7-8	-	ASSRAPGEGTEAF
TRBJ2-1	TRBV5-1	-	ASSLATLSGTEQF
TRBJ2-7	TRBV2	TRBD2	ASRLGLAVTYEQY